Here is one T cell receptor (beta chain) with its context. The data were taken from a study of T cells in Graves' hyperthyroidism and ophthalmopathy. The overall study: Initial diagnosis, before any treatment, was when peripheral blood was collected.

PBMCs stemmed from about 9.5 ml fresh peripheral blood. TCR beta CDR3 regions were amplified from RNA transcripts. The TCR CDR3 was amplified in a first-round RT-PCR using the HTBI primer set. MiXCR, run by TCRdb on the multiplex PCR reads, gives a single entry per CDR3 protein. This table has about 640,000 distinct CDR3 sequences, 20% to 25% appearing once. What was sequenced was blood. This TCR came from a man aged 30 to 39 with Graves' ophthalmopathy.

The CDR3 loop reads CASSSRRAGIQGSPDTQYF. As DNA, the CDR3 is TGTGCCAGCAGCTCCCGGCGGGCGGGGATACAGGGTTCGCCAGATACGCAGTATTTT. The chain recombines TRBV11-1 with TRBJ2-3; D may be TRBD1 or TRBD2 (6 bases each). Germline V lookup: CDR1 SGHAT, CDR2 FQDESV (reference sequence). CDR3 length: 19 amino acids. Trimming took 4 bases from V and 4 from J, leaving 27 bases between them. The variable domain in full, with the rest retrieved from reference TRBV11-1 and TRBJ2-3, is EAEVAQSPRYKITEKSQAVAFWCDPISGHATLYWYRQILGQGPELLVQFQDESVVDDSQLPKDRFSAERLKGVDSTLKIQPAELGDSAMYLCASSSRRAGIQGSPDTQYFGPGTRLTVL.